Listed below are T cell receptor beta chains from one sample, sequenced in a study of Graves' ophthalmopathy and Graves' hyperthyroidism. TCRdb itself ran the multiplex PCR reads through MiXCR, one entry per CDR3 protein. The table includes 500,000 to 700,000 distinct CDR3 sequences, 22% detected once. The sample taken for sequencing was peripheral blood. These TCRs come from a woman aged 18-35 years with stable Graves' hyperthyroidism. Some clones in this sample may be carry-over from other donors' samples. The CDR3 runs from the conserved cysteine through the conserved F or W. The order of the fields is D gene, clone size, V gene, J gene, CDR3 DNA, CDR3 protein. D genes are given only for firm matches. Size is omitted from some rows. Given values are once, few, many or a class for expanded clones.

d_gene: .; abundance: many; v_gene: TRBV13; j_gene: TRBJ2-7; CDR3nt: TGTGCCAGCAGCTCGGCGACTCAGGCCTACGAGCAGTACTTC; CDR3aa: CASSSATQAYEQYF
d_gene: TRBD1; abundance: many; v_gene: TRBV6-1; j_gene: TRBJ1-2; CDR3nt: TGTGCCAGCAATCTAGGGGGCCCCGTGTATGGCTACACCTTC; CDR3aa: CASNLGGPVYGYTF
d_gene: .; abundance: many; v_gene: TRBV20-1; j_gene: TRBJ1-6; CDR3nt: TGCAGTGCTAATGGGGGAGATCATAATTCACCCCTCCACTTT; CDR3aa: CSANGGDHNSPLHF
d_gene: .; abundance: .; v_gene: TRBV25-1; j_gene: TRBJ2-7; CDR3nt: TGTGCCAGCAGTGAATACGTCAGAGGGGTGGTCTACGAGCAGTACTTC; CDR3aa: CASSEYVRGVVYEQYF
d_gene: .; abundance: many; v_gene: TRBV28; j_gene: TRBJ1-2; CDR3nt: TGTGCCAGCAGTTTAAAGCGGGGGTACTATGGCTACACCTTC; CDR3aa: CASSLKRGYYGYTF
d_gene: TRBD1; abundance: many; v_gene: TRBV28; j_gene: TRBJ1-5; CDR3nt: TGTGCCAGCAGTTTTCGCCGGGACAGGGTAAATCAGCCCCAGCATTTT; CDR3aa: CASSFRRDRVNQPQHF
d_gene: .; abundance: few; v_gene: TRBV19; j_gene: TRBJ1-2; CDR3nt: TGTGCCAGTACCCCCACCTCCAATCTTAACTATGGCTACACCTTC; CDR3aa: CASTPTSNLNYGYTF
d_gene: TRBD1; abundance: many; v_gene: TRBV19; j_gene: TRBJ1-2; CDR3nt: TGTGCCAGTAGTATGACAGGGCATGGCTACACCTTC; CDR3aa: CASSMTGHGYTF
d_gene: TRBD1; abundance: few; v_gene: TRBV12-3/TRBV12-4; j_gene: TRBJ1-2; CDR3nt: TGTGCCAGCAGTTGGGGACAGTCCTATGGCTACACCTTC; CDR3aa: CASSWGQSYGYTF
d_gene: TRBD1; abundance: many; v_gene: TRBV6-1; j_gene: TRBJ2-7; CDR3nt: TGTGCCAGCAGGACAGGGATGGCCTACGGGCAGTACTTC; CDR3aa: CASRTGMAYGQYF
d_gene: .; abundance: many; v_gene: TRBV12-3/TRBV12-4; j_gene: TRBJ2-5; CDR3nt: TGTGCCAGCAGTGTAGACGCCGGGCAAGAGACCCAGTACTTC; CDR3aa: CASSVDAGQETQYF
d_gene: .; abundance: many; v_gene: TRBV5-1; j_gene: TRBJ1-2; CDR3nt: TGCGCCAGCAGCTTATCAGGACAGATCTATGGCTACACCTTC; CDR3aa: CASSLSGQIYGYTF
d_gene: .; abundance: few; v_gene: TRBV3-1; j_gene: TRBJ1-6; CDR3nt: TGTGCCAGCAGCCAAGGCGGCTCGCCGGGCTCACCCCTCCACTTT; CDR3aa: CASSQGGSPGSPLHF
d_gene: .; abundance: .; v_gene: TRBV20-1; j_gene: TRBJ1-1; CDR3nt: TGCTCCAGAAACACTGAAGCTTTCTTT; CDR3aa: CSRNTEAFF
d_gene: .; abundance: once; v_gene: TRBV15; j_gene: TRBJ2-2; CDR3nt: TGTGCCACCAGCACCCCCCACAACACCGGGGAGCTGTTTTTT; CDR3aa: CATSTPHNTGELFF
d_gene: .; abundance: .; v_gene: TRBV27; j_gene: TRBJ1-1; CDR3nt: TGTGCCAGCAGTTCTAACCTAGACAGCACTGAAGCTTTCTTT; CDR3aa: CASSSNLDSTEAFF
d_gene: TRBD1; abundance: many; v_gene: TRBV2; j_gene: TRBJ2-2; CDR3nt: TGTGCCAGCAGTGAAAGGGGACAGACGAACACCGGGGAGCTGTTTTTT; CDR3aa: CASSERGQTNTGELFF
d_gene: TRBD2; abundance: once; v_gene: TRBV4-1; j_gene: TRBJ2-2; CDR3nt: TGCGCCAGCAGCCCCTTACTAGCGGGAGTGAACACCGGGGAGCTGTTTTTT; CDR3aa: CASSPLLAGVNTGELFF
d_gene: .; abundance: .; v_gene: TRBV6-5; j_gene: TRBJ2-7; CDR3nt: TGTGCCAGCAGTTCCAACTCCGCGGGAACCTACGAGCAGTACTTC; CDR3aa: CASSSNSAGTYEQYF
d_gene: .; abundance: once; v_gene: TRBV27; j_gene: TRBJ1-2; CDR3nt: TGTGCCAGCAGTTTATCGGAGGGGGGTTACTATGGCTACACCTTC; CDR3aa: CASSLSEGGYYGYTF
d_gene: .; abundance: many; v_gene: TRBV6-5; j_gene: TRBJ2-5; CDR3nt: TGTGCCAGTCGGGACAACCTCCGTGGGCAAGAGACCCAGTACTTC; CDR3aa: CASRDNLRGQETQYF
d_gene: .; abundance: .; v_gene: TRBV4-1; j_gene: TRBJ2-5; CDR3nt: TGCGCCAGCAGCCAAGGGGGGCTAGTGGAGACCCAGTACTTC; CDR3aa: CASSQGGLVETQYF
d_gene: .; abundance: many; v_gene: TRBV4-2; j_gene: TRBJ1-1; CDR3nt: TGTGCCAGCAGCCAGGAAACCGGGGCGAACACTGAAGCTTTCTTT; CDR3aa: CASSQETGANTEAFF
d_gene: .; abundance: few; v_gene: TRBV29-1; j_gene: TRBJ2-2; CDR3nt: TGCAGCGTGGTGGAGGGCTCCGGGGAGCTGTTTTTT; CDR3aa: CSVVEGSGELFF
d_gene: .; abundance: .; v_gene: TRBV6-1; j_gene: TRBJ2-5; CDR3nt: TGTGCCAGCACCAAGGGGGGGGCGACGAAGACCCAGTACTTC; CDR3aa: CASTKGGATKTQYF
d_gene: .; abundance: many; v_gene: TRBV7-3; j_gene: TRBJ1-1; CDR3nt: TGTGCCAGCAGCTTATCGGCGGGGGCGGTCACTGAAGCTTTCTTT; CDR3aa: CASSLSAGAVTEAFF